The source of this T cell receptor beta chain is a study of Ad26.COV2.S vaccination and SARS-CoV-2 variants. Study overall: The authors gave Ad26.COV2.S intramuscularly, either once or twice 56 days apart.

Treatment reported: about 20 received Ad26.COV2.S at low or high dose, single or two shots; about 5 received placebo; per-sample allocation not given. Specimen acquisition occurred on day 63 following the initial vaccine or placebo injection. To note about this clone: The antigen is not known.

Measured with immunoSEQ multiplex PCR; TCRdb has only the in-frame clones, and not every one. The sample shows a few hundred thousand clones, roughly 85% of them seen only once. Study-level findings and limits: Vaccine and placebo groups showed comparable non-spike TCR breadth. The study found higher spike-specific TCR breadth in vaccine than placebo recipients.

CDR3 length: 14 residues. Germline V gives CDR1 SQVTM, CDR2 ANQGSEA. V lost 7 bases, J lost 6 bases, and 13 bases stayed unmatched. The clonotype was recovered from a person aged 18 to 59 who received the Ad26.COV2.S COVID-19 vaccine or a placebo. This chain connects TRBV29-1 to TRBJ2-7; 9 bases fit TRBD1. The source was peripheral blood, collected in a trial of Ad26.COV2.S vaccine versus placebo. The CDR3 coding sequence is TGCAGCGCCGCCCTGGGGACAGGGTCTTCCGAGCAGTACTTC. Translating it yields CSAALGTGSSEQYF.